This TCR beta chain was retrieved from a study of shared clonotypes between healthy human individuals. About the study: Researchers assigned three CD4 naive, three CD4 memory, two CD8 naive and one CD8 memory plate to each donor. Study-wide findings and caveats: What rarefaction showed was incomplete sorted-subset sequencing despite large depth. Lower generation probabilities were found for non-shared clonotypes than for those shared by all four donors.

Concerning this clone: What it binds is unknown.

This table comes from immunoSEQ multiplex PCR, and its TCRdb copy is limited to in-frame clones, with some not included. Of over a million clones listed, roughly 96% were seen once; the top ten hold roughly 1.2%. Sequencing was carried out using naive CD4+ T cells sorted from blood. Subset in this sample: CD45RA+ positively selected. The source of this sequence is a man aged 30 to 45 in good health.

In DNA, the CDR3 is TGTGCCAGCTCACGGGTCCCTATTCCCTCCACCGCGAACACTGAAGCTTTCTTT. Translated, it gives CASSRVPIPSTANTEAFF. The V call is TRBV18, the J call TRBJ1-1; D is unclear. Germline CDR1 reads KGHSH; CDR2 reads LQKENI. This CDR3 region has 18 residues. The V and J ends lost 4 bases and 1 base respectively, with 22 bases between them.